These 14 T cell receptor beta chains were all obtained from the same sample, sequenced in a study of vaccination effects on CD4 cells after COVID-19. Their antigens are not known. Under the ViraFEST assay, PBMC were stimulated with viral peptide pools so that antigen-specific CD4+ T cells expanded. Sequencing was performed afterwards. Having been cultured for 10 days, the cells underwent CD4+ T cell isolation. Of the BNT162b2 and mRNA-1273 vaccines, participants received two doses of one or the other. TCRdb's copy holds only in-frame clones and misses some; the assay was immunoSEQ multiplex PCR. The sample has roughly 27,000 clones; approximately 71% are singletons. The sample in question was CD4+ T cells from PBMCs cultured with HCoV-NL63 spike peptides, obtained after COVID-19 vaccination. The receptors stem from a human donor who received a COVID-19 vaccine.

This chain uses TRBV6-2 or TRBV6-3 with TRBJ2-3; 10 bases are shared with TRBD2. CDR3 length: 14 amino acids. The V gene end was trimmed by 5 bases and the J gene end by 2 bases; junction bases not matched to a gene: 1. The germline gives CDR1 MNHEY, CDR2 SVGEGT. The CDR3 DNA reads as TGTGCCAGCAGTAGCGGGAGGGCCACAGATACGCAGTATTTT. It codes for CASSSGRATDTQYF.

The rearrangement uses TRBV2 and TRBJ2-3, with a tentative D call TRBD2 (5 bases). V was pared by 4 bases and J by 3 bases, with 5 bases between. Germline CDR1 reads SNHLY; CDR2 reads FYNNEI. The CDR3 is 12 residues long. CDR3 sequence: CASSGGTDTQYF. The CDR3 nucleotides read TGTGCCAGCAGTGGAGGGACAGATACGCAGTATTTT. Full variable domain (remainder filled in from reference TRBV2 and TRBJ2-3): EPEVTQTPSHQVTQMGQEVILRCVPISNHLYFYWYRQILGQKVEFLVSFYNNEISEKSEIFDDQFSVERPDGSNFTLKIRSTKLEDSAMYFCASSGGTDTQYFGPGTRLTVL.

The chain joins TRBV11-2 to TRBJ1-4; TRBD1 agrees at 8 bases. This CDR3 contains 18 residues. V lost 5 bases, J lost 7 bases, and 18 bases stayed unmatched. The germline CDR1 and CDR2 sequences are SGHAT and FQNNGV. This CDR3 reads CASSRTRTGLGVGEKLFF. The CDR3 nucleotides read TGTGCCAGCAGCCGGACTCGGACAGGGCTGGGGGTTGGTGAAAAACTGTTTTTT.

This clone is a singleton in its sample. V is TRBV5-4 and J is TRBJ1-2; 7 bases agree with TRBD1. The CDR3 is 15 residues long. Per the germline V gene, CDR1 is SGHNT and CDR2 is YYREEE (reference sequence). V shed 4 bases, J shed 4 bases, and the junction held 10 bases outside the gene matches. DNA for the CDR3: TGTGCCAGCAGCCATTCAGGGGGAATCAGCTATGGCTACACCTTC. This translates into CASSHSGGISYGYTF.

The rearrangement joins TRBV6-7 to TRBJ2-1; D tentatively reads TRBD1 or TRBD2 (5 bases each). TRBV6-7 is noted as an ORF with a role that remains uncertain. Deletions cut 8 bases from V and 10 bases from J, with 18 bases between. The CDR3 totals 13 residues. CDR3 loop: CASGRQIAFEQFF. The CDR3 nucleotides are TGTGCCAGCGGACGACAGATAGCGTTCGAGCAGTTCTTC.

This clone was seen a single time. The genes are TRBV6-5 and TRBJ2-3, with unresolved D. Per the germline V gene, CDR1 is MNHEY and CDR2 is SVGAGI. This CDR3 has 14 residues. V was cut by 0 bases and J by 2 bases, with 6 bases left in between. The CDR3 loop reads CASSYSSVTDTQYF. The CDR3 DNA reads TGTGCCAGCAGTTACTCGAGTGTCACAGATACGCAGTATTTT.

The chain employs TRBV6-1 and TRBJ2-1; D is perhaps TRBD1 or TRBD2 (5 bases each). Trimming took off 1 base at V and 2 bases at J, with 9 bases between the two ends. CDR1 is MNHNS, CDR2 SASEGT, per germline. The CDR3 loop spans 15 amino acids. The CDR3 spells CASSEGGGPYNEQFF. The DNA of the CDR3 is TGTGCCAGCAGTGAAGGTGGGGGTCCCTACAATGAGCAGTTCTTC.

A single count supports this clone. V and J are TRBV30 and TRBJ1-5, with D unresolved. CDR1 is GTSNPN and CDR2 is SVGIG in the germline V gene (reference sequence). The CDR3 sequence is 14 residues long. Trimming cost V 0 bases and J 2 bases, with 8 bases left between them. CDR3 DNA sequence: TGTGCCTGGAGTGTGGGGTTGGGCAATCAGCCCCAGCATTTT. Protein product: CAWSVGLGNQPQHF.

This clone was seen only once. CDR3 sequence reads: CASSLDGVPDTQYF. DNA for the CDR3: TGCGCCAGCAGCTTGGATGGGGTCCCAGATACGCAGTATTTT. The chain links TRBV5-1 to TRBJ2-3; no definite D call. CDR3 size: 14 residues. V dropped 0 bases and J dropped 4 bases, with 9 bases sitting between them. Germline CDR1 and CDR2: SGHRS and YFSETQ. Full variable domain (remainder filled in from reference TRBV5-1 and TRBJ2-3): KAGVTQTPRYLIKTRGQQVTLSCSPISGHRSVSWYQQTPGQGLQFLFEYFSETQRNKGNFPGRFSGRQFSNSRSEMNVSTLELGDSALYLCASSLDGVPDTQYFGPGTRLTVL.

This chain joins TRBV24-1 and TRBJ1-6; perhaps TRBD1 as D (5 bases). V was trimmed by 8 bases and J by 0 bases, leaving 7 bases between them. The CDR3 contains 14 residues. Germline V gene data show CDR1 as KGHDR and CDR2 as SFDVKD. The CDR3 bases are TGTGCCACCAAGGGGAGCTCCTATAATTCACCCCTCCACTTT. This translates into CATKGSSYNSPLHF.

The gene calls are TRBV5-1 and TRBJ1-3; D is ambiguous. The CDR3 has 14 residues. Germline CDR1 SGHRS, CDR2 YFSETQ. V lost 0 bases, J lost 0 bases, and 4 bases lay in between. This CDR3 is CASSLGDSGNTIYF. The CDR3 coding sequence is TGCGCCAGCAGCTTGGGAGACTCTGGAAACACCATATATTTT.

The chain has TRBV10-1 and TRBJ2-7; D assignment may be TRBD1 or TRBD2 (5 bases each). This CDR3 is 14 amino acids long. Germline loops: CDR1 WNHNN, CDR2 SYGVQD (reference sequence). V was shortened by 4 bases and J by 3 bases, with 13 bases between the two germline ends. The CDR3 loop reads CASSASGTVYEQYF. In DNA form, the CDR3 reads TGCGCCAGCAGTGCCTCCGGGACGGTCTACGAGCAGTACTTC.

The V call is TRBV27, the J call TRBJ1-4; 8 nucleotides align to TRBD1. This CDR3 spans 16 amino acids. The ends lost 9 bases at V and 0 bases at J; junction bases unmatched: 9. Germline-derived CDR1 and CDR2 are MNHEY and SMNVEV (reference sequence). CDR3 in DNA: TGTGCCAGGACTGGGACAGGTGATGCAACTAATGAAAAACTGTTTTTT. Protein sequence: CARTGTGDATNEKLFF.

This chain uses TRBV3-1 (or the pseudogene TRBV3-2) with TRBJ1-3; no definite D call. This CDR3 has 13 residues. The ends were cut back, 6 bases at V and 2 bases at J, with 8 bases in the middle. Germline V CDR1 and CDR2: LGHDT, YNNKEL (reference sequence). CDR3 sequence reads: CASRSGPGNTIYF. The DNA of the CDR3 is TGTGCCAGCAGATCGGGTCCTGGAAACACCATATATTTT.